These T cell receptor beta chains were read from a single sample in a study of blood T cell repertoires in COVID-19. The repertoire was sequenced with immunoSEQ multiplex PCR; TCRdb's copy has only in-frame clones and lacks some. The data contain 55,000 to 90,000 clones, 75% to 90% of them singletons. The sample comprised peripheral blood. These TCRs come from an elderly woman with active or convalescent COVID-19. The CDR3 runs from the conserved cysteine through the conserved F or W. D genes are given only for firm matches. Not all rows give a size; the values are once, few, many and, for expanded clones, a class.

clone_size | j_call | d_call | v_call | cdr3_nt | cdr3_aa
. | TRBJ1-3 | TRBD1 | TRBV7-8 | TGTGCCAGCAGCTTCTCTCTAACAGGGGCTGGAAACACCATATATTTT | CASSFSLTGAGNTIYF
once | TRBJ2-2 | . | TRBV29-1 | TGCAGCGTTGAGGGGGCGCACACCGGGGAGCTGTTTTTT | CSVEGAHTGELFF
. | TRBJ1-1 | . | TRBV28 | TGTGCCAGCAGTCAACGGGAAGCTTTCTTT | CASSQREAFF
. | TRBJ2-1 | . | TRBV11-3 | TGTGCCAGCAGCCTTATGGGGAGGGAGCAGTTCTTC | CASSLMGREQFF
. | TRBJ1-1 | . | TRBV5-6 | TGTGCCAGCAGCCCGGTTAGAGGGGGGGTGAACACTGAAGCTTTCTTT | CASSPVRGGVNTEAFF
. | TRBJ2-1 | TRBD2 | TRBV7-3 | TGTGCCAGCAGCCAATCGGCGGGGGGGCGTAATGAGCAGTTCTTC | CASSQSAGGRNEQFF
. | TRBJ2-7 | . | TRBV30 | TGTGCCTGGACCCCCGGAGCCTACGAGCAGTACTTC | CAWTPGAYEQYF
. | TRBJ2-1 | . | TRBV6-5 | TGTGCCAGCAAGGGGGGGGCCGGGAATGAGCAGTTCTTC | CASKGGAGNEQFF
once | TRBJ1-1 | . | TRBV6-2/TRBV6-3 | TGTGCCAGCAGTTCTACAGCCCCGACAGAATCGAACACTGAAGCTTTCTTT | CASSSTAPTESNTEAFF
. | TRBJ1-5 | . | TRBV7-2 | TGTGCCGTCGAGGGGGGGGATCAGCCCCAGCATTTT | CAVEGGDQPQHF
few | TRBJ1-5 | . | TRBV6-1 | TGTGCCAGCAGTGAAGGGCGGTGGCAGGGTAATCAACCCCAGCATTTT | CASSEGRWQGNQPQHF
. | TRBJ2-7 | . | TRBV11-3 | TGTGCCAGCAGCTTAGCTACGAACCTTGAGCAGTACTTC | CASSLATNLEQYF
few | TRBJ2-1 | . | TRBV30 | TGTGCCTGGAGTGTAGCTTCTGAGCAGTTCTTC | CAWSVASEQFF
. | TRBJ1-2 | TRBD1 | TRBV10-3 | TGTGCCATCAGTGAGTCGACAGGGGTGGAGGAAGGTGGCTACACCTTC | CAISESTGVEEGGYTF
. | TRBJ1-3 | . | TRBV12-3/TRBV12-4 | TGTGCCAGCAGGGAGAACTCTGGAAACACCATATATTTT | CASRENSGNTIYF
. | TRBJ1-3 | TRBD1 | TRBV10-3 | TGTGCCATCGCGGACCGGGACAGAGGAAACACCATATATTTT | CAIADRDRGNTIYF
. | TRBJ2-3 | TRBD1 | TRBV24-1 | TGTGCCACCAGTGATGAGGGAAACAGGGGCCCAGATACGCAGTATTTT | CATSDEGNRGPDTQYF
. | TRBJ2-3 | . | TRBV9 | TGTGCCAGCAGCGTAGCCGGGGATAGAACAGATACGCAGTATTTT | CASSVAGDRTDTQYF
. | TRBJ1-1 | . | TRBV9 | TGTGCCAGCAGCGTATACACGAACACTGAAGCTTTCTTT | CASSVYTNTEAFF
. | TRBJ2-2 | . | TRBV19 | TGTGCCAGTAGTATACCTGGCAGGAACACCGGGGAGCTGTTTTTT | CASSIPGRNTGELFF
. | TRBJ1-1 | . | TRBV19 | TGTGCCACCCGACAAGTCCTTAACACTGAAGCTTTCTTT | CATRQVLNTEAFF
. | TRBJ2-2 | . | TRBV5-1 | TGCGCCAGCGGGGGGAACCCTATGTTGGACAATGTTAATTCCGGGGAGCTGTTTTTT | CASGGNPMLDNVNSGELFF
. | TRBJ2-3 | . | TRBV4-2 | TGTGCCAGCAGCCAGCTAGGGGGGGGGCTGGATACGCAGTATTTT | CASSQLGGGLDTQYF
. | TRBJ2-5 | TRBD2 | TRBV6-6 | TGTGCCAGCGAGTCGGGGGGGATCTTTCAGTACTTC | CASESGGIFQYF
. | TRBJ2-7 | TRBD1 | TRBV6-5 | TGTGCCAGCAGTTACTCCTTCGGGACAGGGGGCTACGAGCAGTACTTC | CASSYSFGTGGYEQYF
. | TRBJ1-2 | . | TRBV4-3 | TGCGCCAGCAGCCAAGATCACCGGGGGGACTATGGCTACACCTTC | CASSQDHRGDYGYTF
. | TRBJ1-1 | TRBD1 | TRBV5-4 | TGTGCCAGCAGCTCCGACAGGGGGTGGGACACTGAAGCTTTCTTT | CASSSDRGWDTEAFF
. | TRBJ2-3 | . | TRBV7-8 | TGTGCCAGCAGCTACGGGGGGGGTAACAGGGGAGATACGCAGTATTTT | CASSYGGGNRGDTQYF
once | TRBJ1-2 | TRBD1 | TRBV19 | TGTGCCAGTAGTCCCCAACAGGGGCACGGGGGCTATGGCTACACCTTC | CASSPQQGHGGYGYTF
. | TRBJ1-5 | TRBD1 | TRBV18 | TGTGCCAGTTCCCAAAGACAGGGGGAAAATCAGCCCCAGCATTTT | CASSQRQGENQPQHF
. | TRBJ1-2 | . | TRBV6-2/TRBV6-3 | TGTGCCAGCAGTTCACCACAGGGATGGAAAAACTATGGCTACACCTTC | CASSSPQGWKNYGYTF
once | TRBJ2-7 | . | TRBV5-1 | TGCGCCAGCAGCACTGGACAATTCTCCTACGAGCAGTACTTC | CASSTGQFSYEQYF
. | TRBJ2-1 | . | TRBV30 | TGTGCCTGGAGTCCCTATCCCTCGAGAGGTGAGCAGTTCTTC | CAWSPYPSRGEQFF
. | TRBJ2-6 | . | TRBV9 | TGTGCCAGCAGCGTATTTAACTCTGGGGCCAACGTCCTGACTTTC | CASSVFNSGANVLTF
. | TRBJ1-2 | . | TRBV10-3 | TGTGCCATCAGGGACGGACAGTATGGCTACACCTTC | CAIRDGQYGYTF
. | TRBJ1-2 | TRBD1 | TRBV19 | TGTGCCAGTAGTATAAAGTTACAGGGGGCCTCCTATGGCTACACCTTC | CASSIKLQGASYGYTF
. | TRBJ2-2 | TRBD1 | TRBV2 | TGTGCCAGCCTGGGACAGGGGGACACCGGGGAGCTGTTTTTT | CASLGQGDTGELFF
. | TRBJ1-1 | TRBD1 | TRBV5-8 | TGTGCCAGCAGCTTGGTTAGGACAGGGGACGCTGAAGCTTTCTTT | CASSLVRTGDAEAFF
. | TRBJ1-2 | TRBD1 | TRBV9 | TGTGCCAGCAGCCCCTGGACAGGACCGGGCTACACCTTC | CASSPWTGPGYTF
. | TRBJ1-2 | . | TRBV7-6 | TGTGCCAGCAGCTCTGTTGGCTACACCTTC | CASSSVGYTF
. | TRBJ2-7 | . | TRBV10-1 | TGCGCCAGCAGTGATTCAGGTGGGGAGCAGTACTTC | CASSDSGGEQYF
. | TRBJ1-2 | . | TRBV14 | TGTGCCAGCAGCCAAGGACAGGCGACGGGTTATGGCTACACCTTC | CASSQGQATGYGYTF
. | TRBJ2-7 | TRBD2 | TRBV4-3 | TGCGCCAGCAGCCAAGAGGGGGGGGTAAGGGGCGAGCAGTACTTC | CASSQEGGVRGEQYF
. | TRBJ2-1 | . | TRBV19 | TGTGCCAGTAAGGGGCTACCTTACAATGAGCAGTTCTTC | CASKGLPYNEQFF
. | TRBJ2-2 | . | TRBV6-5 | TGTGCCAGCAGTTATAGGAGGAACACCGGGGAGCTGTTTTTT | CASSYRRNTGELFF
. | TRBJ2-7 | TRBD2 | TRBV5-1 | TGCGCCAGCACCTTGGGAGGGTCTGGGCCCGCCTACGAGCAGTACTTC | CASTLGGSGPAYEQYF
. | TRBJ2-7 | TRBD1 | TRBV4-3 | TGCGCCAGCAGCCAAGAATCGTCGGACAGGGCCGGTTACGAGCAGTACTTC | CASSQESSDRAGYEQYF
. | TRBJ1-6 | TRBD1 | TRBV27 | TGTGCCAGCAGTTGGTTGGACAGGGATTCACCCCTCCACTTT | CASSWLDRDSPLHF
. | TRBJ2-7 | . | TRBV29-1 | TGCAGCGTTGAAGGTGGGTCAGGGGACTCCTACGAGCAGTACTTC | CSVEGGSGDSYEQYF
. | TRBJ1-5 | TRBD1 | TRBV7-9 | TGTGCCAGCAGTTGGGGCGGGCAGGGGGGAGATCATCAGCCCCAGCATTTT | CASSWGGQGGDHQPQHF
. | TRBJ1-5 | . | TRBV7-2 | TGTGCCAGCAGCCCTCAGTGGGGGGAGTATCAGCCCCAGCATTTT | CASSPQWGEYQPQHF